Listed here is a single T cell receptor (beta chain). Its antigen is unidentified. This entry belongs to a study of vaccination effects on CD4 cells after COVID-19. About the research overall: BNT162b2 vaccine or mRNA-1273 vaccine was given to participants in two doses. Whole-study results and caveats: In vaccinees who were healthy, merely 1 out of 255 vaccine-induced clones cross-reacted with common cold coronaviruses.

Sequencing used immunoSEQ multiplex PCR; TCRdb keeps in-frame clones, though not all of them. The sample consists of about 73,000 clones, under 85% of them appearing once. Antigen-specific CD4+ T cell clonotypes were called by their expansion after viral peptide-pool culture in ViraFEST. It was after approximately 11 days of culture that CD4+ T cells were isolated. None of these healthy vaccinees had been infected with SARS-CoV-2 before vaccination. Supplemented with roughly 10 IU/ml IL-2 and 10 ug/ml peptides, a few million PBMC per well were kept in culture. Cultures got half-medium changes with IL-2 on days 3 and 7. Germline V gene lookup returns CDR1 LGHNA and CDR2 YSLEER. Trimming cost V 1 base and J 5 bases, with 15 bases left between them. The CDR3 has 16 amino acids.

Sequencing used CD4+ T cells from PBMCs cultured with HCoV-NL63 spike peptides, obtained before COVID-19 vaccination. This rearrangement joins TRBV4-3 to TRBJ2-1, with D maybe TRBD2 (5 bases). The sequence was collected from a human donor who received a COVID-19 vaccine. This CDR3 reads CASSQVPGDLHNEQFF. The CDR3, as DNA: TGCGCCAGCAGCCAAGTTCCCGGGGATCTTCACAATGAGCAGTTCTTC.